This TCR beta chain was captured in a study of T cells after posttransplantation cyclophosphamide. Peripheral blood was collected from the related graft donor on the marrow donation day. The CDR3 extends over 15 amino acids. V was clipped by 4 bases and J by 9 bases; unmatched bases: 10. The germline V gene encodes CDR1 SGHTA and CDR2 FQGTGA. The method was immunoSEQ multiplex PCR; TCRdb's version includes in-frame clones alone and lacks a portion of them. The specimen gives over 35,000 clones without singletons; the ten biggest hold about 2.5%. Sequences were obtained from PBMCs. This sequence was found in a man between 50 and 59 years old in good health, CMV-negative, and a related stem cell transplant donor. The chain carries TRBV7-3 and TRBJ2-1, with TRBD1 matching 9 bases. The DNA of the CDR3 is TGTGCCAGCAGCTCGACAGGGGGTTATGGTAGTGAGCAGTTCTTC. This encodes CASSSTGGYGSEQFF.